The rows below give T cell receptor beta chains drawn from one sample of a study of OX40 agonist ivuxolimab in advanced cancers. Sequencing used immunoSEQ multiplex PCR; TCRdb keeps in-frame clones, though not all of them. Of some 70,000 clones in the sample, 83% were seen once. The sample was CD4+ or CD8+ T cells sorted from blood, taken in a trial of the OX40 agonist ivuxolimab. All receptors come from an adult with an advanced solid tumor such as melanoma, head and neck, liver or kidney cancer. The CDR3 runs from the conserved cysteine through the conserved F or W. Each record gives: D gene, V gene, J gene, clone size, CDR3 protein, CDR3 DNA. A D gene is named only where the DNA matches it firmly. Clone size is given for some rows only: seen once, a few or many times, or a class if the clone is expanded.

D: NA; V: TRBV30; J: TRBJ1-1; size: NA; CDR3: CAWRGTVSEAFF; DNA: TGTGCCTGGAGGGGCACAGTCTCTGAAGCTTTCTTT
D: NA; V: TRBV6-1; J: TRBJ1-2; size: NA; CDR3: CASSEIGYGYTF; DNA: TGTGCCAGCAGTGAAATAGGTTACGGCTACACCTTC
D: TRBD1; V: TRBV27; J: TRBJ2-7; size: NA; CDR3: CASSLGTGADEQYF; DNA: TGTGCCAGCAGTTTGGGGACAGGGGCGGACGAGCAGTACTTC
D: NA; V: TRBV29-1; J: TRBJ1-4; size: few; CDR3: CSVGLSGLGEKLFF; DNA: TGCAGCGTTGGTCTGTCCGGGTTGGGGGAAAAACTGTTTTTT
D: TRBD1; V: TRBV5-1; J: TRBJ1-1; size: NA; CDR3: CASSFGQEYTEAFF; DNA: TGCGCCAGCAGCTTCGGACAGGAGTACACTGAAGCTTTCTTT
D: NA; V: TRBV5-1; J: TRBJ2-5; size: NA; CDR3: CASSWAEETQYF; DNA: TGCGCCAGCAGCTGGGCCGAAGAGACCCAGTACTTC
D: NA; V: TRBV21-1; J: TRBJ2-7; size: NA; CDR3: CASSKIGSVNRTGATYEQYF; DNA: TGTGCCAGCAGCAAAATCGGATCGGTCAACCGGACAGGGGCTACCTACGAGCAGTACTTC
D: NA; V: TRBV15; J: TRBJ2-3; size: NA; CDR3: CATSRPRPGTQGTDTQYF; DNA: TGTGCCACCAGCAGACCCCGCCCGGGGACGCAGGGCACAGATACGCAGTATTTT
D: NA; V: TRBV5-1; J: TRBJ2-3; size: NA; CDR3: CASSLARQGANTQYF; DNA: TGCGCCAGCAGCTTGGCAAGGCAGGGAGCGAATACGCAGTATTTT
D: TRBD1; V: TRBV7-9; J: TRBJ1-4; size: NA; CDR3: CASRTGYEKLFF; DNA: TGTGCCAGCAGGACAGGGTATGAAAAACTGTTTTTT
D: TRBD1; V: TRBV7-9; J: TRBJ2-1; size: NA; CDR3: CASSLTGTGLNEQFF; DNA: TGTGCCAGCAGCTTAACCGGGACAGGATTGAATGAGCAGTTCTTC
D: TRBD1; V: TRBV18; J: TRBJ2-1; size: once; CDR3: CASSPPDRAYNEQFF; DNA: TGTGCCAGCTCACCCCCGGACAGGGCATACAATGAGCAGTTCTTC
D: TRBD2; V: TRBV4-2; J: TRBJ2-2; size: NA; CDR3: CASSQAAGGRSGELFF; DNA: TGTGCCAGCAGCCAAGCGGCGGGGGGGCGAAGCGGGGAGCTGTTTTTT
D: TRBD1; V: TRBV5-1; J: TRBJ1-2; size: many; CDR3: CASSHDWDSLYGYTF; DNA: TGCGCCAGCAGCCATGATTGGGACAGCTTATATGGCTACACCTTC
D: NA; V: TRBV6-1; J: TRBJ2-7; size: few; CDR3: CASSELWGPSYEQYF; DNA: TGTGCCAGCAGTGAACTCTGGGGTCCATCCTACGAGCAGTACTTC
D: NA; V: TRBV5-6; J: TRBJ1-1; size: NA; CDR3: CASSLERGIKNTEAFF; DNA: TGTGCCAGCAGCTTGGAACGGGGAATAAAGAACACTGAAGCTTTCTTT
D: NA; V: TRBV28; J: TRBJ2-5; size: NA; CDR3: CASSSQGETQYF; DNA: TGTGCCAGCAGTTCTCAAGGGGAGACCCAGTACTTC
D: TRBD1; V: TRBV5-1; J: TRBJ1-5; size: NA; CDR3: CASSPSVGQLNQPQHF; DNA: TGCGCCAGCAGCCCCAGCGTGGGACAGCTGAATCAGCCCCAGCATTTT
D: NA; V: TRBV5-4; J: TRBJ1-2; size: NA; CDR3: CASSSSGTFEAGYTF; DNA: TGTGCCAGCAGCTCATCTGGGACGTTTGAAGCTGGCTACACCTTC
D: NA; V: TRBV5-1; J: TRBJ1-1; size: NA; CDR3: CASSLAQLNTEAFF; DNA: TGCGCCAGCAGCTTGGCCCAGTTGAACACTGAAGCTTTCTTT
D: NA; V: TRBV11-2; J: TRBJ1-1; size: NA; CDR3: CASSTQGYTEAFF; DNA: TGTGCCAGCAGCACCCAGGGGTACACTGAAGCTTTCTTT
D: NA; V: TRBV7-9; J: TRBJ1-5; size: NA; CDR3: CASSPPNRKGNQPQHF; DNA: TGTGCCAGCAGCCCCCCTAATAGAAAGGGGAATCAGCCCCAGCATTTT
D: NA; V: TRBV28; J: TRBJ2-1; size: NA; CDR3: CASSLGAGPQFF; DNA: TGTGCCAGCAGCCTAGGGGCCGGACCGCAGTTCTTC
D: TRBD1; V: TRBV5-4; J: TRBJ1-2; size: NA; CDR3: CASSVDRGSGYTF; DNA: TGTGCCAGCAGCGTGGACAGGGGGTCCGGCTACACCTTC
D: NA; V: TRBV19; J: TRBJ2-7; size: NA; CDR3: CAAGESSYEQYF; DNA: TGTGCCGCCGGGGAAAGCTCCTACGAGCAGTACTTC
D: NA; V: TRBV18; J: TRBJ1-2; size: NA; CDR3: CASSPSIREGYTF; DNA: TGTGCCAGCTCACCCTCGATCAGGGAAGGCTACACCTTC
D: TRBD2; V: TRBV5-1; J: TRBJ2-1; size: NA; CDR3: CASSFGGDGNEQFF; DNA: TGCGCCAGCAGTTTCGGGGGGGATGGCAATGAGCAGTTCTTC
D: TRBD1; V: TRBV4-1; J: TRBJ1-1; size: once; CDR3: CASSGQGRRTEAFF; DNA: TGCGCCAGCAGCGGACAGGGTCGGCGGACTGAAGCTTTCTTT
D: TRBD2; V: TRBV18; J: TRBJ2-5; size: NA; CDR3: CASSPGLKETQYF; DNA: TGTGCCAGCTCACCGGGACTAAAAGAGACCCAGTACTTC
D: NA; V: TRBV19; J: TRBJ2-1; size: NA; CDR3: CASKREGGLLNEQFF; DNA: TGTGCCTCGAAGAGGGAGGGGGGACTCCTCAATGAGCAGTTCTTC
D: TRBD2; V: TRBV5-1; J: TRBJ2-1; size: NA; CDR3: CASSLAGLAGYNEQFF; DNA: TGCGCCAGCAGCTTGGCGGGACTAGCGGGTTACAATGAGCAGTTCTTC
D: NA; V: TRBV6-4; J: TRBJ2-3; size: NA; CDR3: CASSDVGRDTDTQYF; DNA: TGTGCCAGCAGTGATGTGGGTCGCGACACAGATACGCAGTATTTT
D: NA; V: TRBV4-1; J: TRBJ2-5; size: NA; CDR3: CASSPGQHRETQYF; DNA: TGCGCCAGCAGCCCCGGACAGCACCGGGAGACCCAGTACTTC
D: NA; V: TRBV7-2; J: TRBJ1-6; size: NA; CDR3: CASSLDIGRINSPLHF; DNA: TGTGCCAGCAGCTTGGACATTGGACGGATTAATTCACCCCTCCACTTT
D: TRBD1; V: TRBV5-1; J: TRBJ2-7; size: NA; CDR3: CASSHGFPGTDRSSYEQYF; DNA: TGCGCCAGCAGCCACGGCTTCCCCGGGACAGATAGGAGCTCCTACGAGCAGTACTTC
D: TRBD2; V: TRBV28; J: TRBJ2-7; size: NA; CDR3: CASSPTSGGIYEQYF; DNA: TGTGCCAGCAGTCCTACTAGCGGGGGGATCTACGAGCAGTACTTC
D: NA; V: TRBV5-1; J: TRBJ2-7; size: NA; CDR3: CASSLGGRGSRSAYEQYF; DNA: TGCGCCAGCAGCTTGGGGGGGCGGGGCTCACGTTCCGCCTACGAGCAGTACTTC
D: NA; V: TRBV5-6; J: TRBJ1-6; size: NA; CDR3: CASSLEAGVESPLHF; DNA: TGTGCCAGCAGCTTGGAGGCGGGGGTGGAGTCACCCCTCCACTTT
D: NA; V: TRBV9; J: TRBJ2-3; size: few; CDR3: CASSSPTGLQDTQYF; DNA: TGTGCCAGCAGCAGCCCGACGGGGCTACAAGATACGCAGTATTTT
D: TRBD2; V: TRBV2; J: TRBJ2-4; size: NA; CDR3: CASNLRREGAKNIQYF; DNA: TGTGCCAGCAACTTAAGAAGGGAGGGAGCCAAAAACATTCAGTACTTC
D: NA; V: TRBV18; J: TRBJ1-5; size: NA; CDR3: CASSPPGRRSNQPQHF; DNA: TGTGCCAGCTCACCACCGGGCCGGAGGAGCAATCAGCCCCAGCATTTT